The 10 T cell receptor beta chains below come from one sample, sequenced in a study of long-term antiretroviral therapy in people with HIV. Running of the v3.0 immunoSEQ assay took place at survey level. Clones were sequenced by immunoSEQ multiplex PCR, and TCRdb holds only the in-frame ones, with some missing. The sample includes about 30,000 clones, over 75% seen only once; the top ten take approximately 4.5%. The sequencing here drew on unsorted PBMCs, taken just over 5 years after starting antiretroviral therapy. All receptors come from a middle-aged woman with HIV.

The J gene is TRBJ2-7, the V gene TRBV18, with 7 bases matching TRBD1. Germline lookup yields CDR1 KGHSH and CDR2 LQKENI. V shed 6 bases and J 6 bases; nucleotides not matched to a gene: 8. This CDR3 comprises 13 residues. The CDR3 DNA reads TGTGCCAGCTCTTCTCCAGGGGGTGGCGAGCAGTACTTC. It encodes CASSSPGGGEQYF. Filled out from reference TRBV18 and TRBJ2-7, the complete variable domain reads NAGVMQNPRHLVRRRGQEARLRCSPMKGHSHVYWYRQLPEEGLKFMVYLQKENIIDESGMPKERFSAEFPKEGPSILRIQQVVRGDSAAYFCASSSPGGGEQYFGPGTRLTVT.

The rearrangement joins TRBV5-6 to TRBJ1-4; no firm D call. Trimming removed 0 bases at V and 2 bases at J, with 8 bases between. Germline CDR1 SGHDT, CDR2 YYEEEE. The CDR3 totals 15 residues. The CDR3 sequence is CASSLGPLTNEKLFF. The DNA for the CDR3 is TGTGCCAGCAGCTTGGGTCCTCTTACTAATGAAAAACTGTTTTTT. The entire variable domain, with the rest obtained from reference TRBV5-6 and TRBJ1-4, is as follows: DAGVTQSPTHLIKTRGQQVTLRCSPKSGHDTVSWYQQALGQGPQFIFQYYEEEERQRGNFPDRFSGHQFPNYSSELNVNALLLGDSALYLCASSLGPLTNEKLFFGSGTQLSVL.

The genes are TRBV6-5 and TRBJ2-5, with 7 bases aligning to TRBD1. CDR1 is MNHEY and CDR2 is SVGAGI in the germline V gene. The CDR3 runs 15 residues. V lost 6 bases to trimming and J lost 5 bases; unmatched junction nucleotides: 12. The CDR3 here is CASRTTRQGGETQYF. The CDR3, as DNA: TGTGCCAGCAGGACGACAAGACAGGGTGGGGAGACCCAGTACTTC.

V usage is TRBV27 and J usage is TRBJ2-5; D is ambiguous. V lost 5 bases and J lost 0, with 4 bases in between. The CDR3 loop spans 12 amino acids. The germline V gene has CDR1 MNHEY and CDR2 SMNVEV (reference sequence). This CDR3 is CASSPDQETQYF. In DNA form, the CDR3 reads TGTGCCAGCAGTCCGGACCAAGAGACCCAGTACTTC.

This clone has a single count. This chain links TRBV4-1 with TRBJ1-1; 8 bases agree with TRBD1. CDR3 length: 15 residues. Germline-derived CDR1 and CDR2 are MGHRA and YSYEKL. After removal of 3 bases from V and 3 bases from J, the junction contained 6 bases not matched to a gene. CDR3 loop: CASSQTQGADTEAFF. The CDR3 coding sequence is TGCGCCAGCAGCCAGACTCAGGGGGCGGACACTGAAGCTTTCTTT.

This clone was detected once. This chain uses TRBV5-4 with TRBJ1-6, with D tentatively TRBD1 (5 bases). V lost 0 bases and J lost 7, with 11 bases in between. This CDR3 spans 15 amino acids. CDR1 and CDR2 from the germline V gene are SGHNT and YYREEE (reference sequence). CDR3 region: CASSLAPGRNSPLHF. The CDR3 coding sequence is TGTGCCAGCAGCTTGGCCCCAGGGCGAAATTCACCCCTCCACTTT.

This CDR3 reads CAISPLAGGGETQYF. DNA of the CDR3: TGTGCCATCAGCCCACTAGCGGGGGGAGGAGAGACCCAGTACTTC. V usage is TRBV10-3 and J usage is TRBJ2-5; 12 bases line up with TRBD2. The CDR3 totals 15 residues. V was pared by 6 bases and J by 4 bases, with 6 bases of the junction left unmatched. Germline-derived CDR1 and CDR2 are ENHRY and SYGVKD.

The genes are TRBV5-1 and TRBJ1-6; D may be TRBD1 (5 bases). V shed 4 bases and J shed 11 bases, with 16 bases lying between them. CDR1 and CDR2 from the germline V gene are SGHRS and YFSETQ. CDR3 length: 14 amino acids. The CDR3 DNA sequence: TGCGCCAGCAGCCCGGAGAGTCGGGGGGCACCCCTCCACTTT. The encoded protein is CASSPESRGAPLHF.

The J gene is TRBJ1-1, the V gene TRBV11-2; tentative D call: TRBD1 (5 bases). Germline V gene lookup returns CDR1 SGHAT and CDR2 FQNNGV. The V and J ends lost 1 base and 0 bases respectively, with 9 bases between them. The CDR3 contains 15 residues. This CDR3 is CASSLVRGMNTEAFF. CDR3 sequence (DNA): TGTGCCAGCAGCTTAGTTAGGGGCATGAACACTGAAGCTTTCTTT.

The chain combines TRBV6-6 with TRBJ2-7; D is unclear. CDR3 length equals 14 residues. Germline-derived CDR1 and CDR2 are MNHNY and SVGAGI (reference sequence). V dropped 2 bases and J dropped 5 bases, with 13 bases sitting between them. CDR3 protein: CASSYIDTLHEQYF. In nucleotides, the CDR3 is TGTGCCAGCAGTTACATCGACACCTTACACGAGCAGTACTTC.